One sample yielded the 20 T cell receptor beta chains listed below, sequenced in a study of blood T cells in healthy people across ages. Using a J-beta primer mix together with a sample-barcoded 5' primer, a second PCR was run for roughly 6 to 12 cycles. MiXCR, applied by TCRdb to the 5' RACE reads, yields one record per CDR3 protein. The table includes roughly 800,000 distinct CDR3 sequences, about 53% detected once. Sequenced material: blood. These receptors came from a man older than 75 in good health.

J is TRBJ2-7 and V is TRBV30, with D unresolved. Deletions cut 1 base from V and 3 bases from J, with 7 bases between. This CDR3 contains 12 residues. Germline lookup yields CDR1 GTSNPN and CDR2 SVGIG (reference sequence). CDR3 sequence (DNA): TGTGCCTGGAGTGCCTCGAACTACGAGCAGTACTTC. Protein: CAWSASNYEQYF.

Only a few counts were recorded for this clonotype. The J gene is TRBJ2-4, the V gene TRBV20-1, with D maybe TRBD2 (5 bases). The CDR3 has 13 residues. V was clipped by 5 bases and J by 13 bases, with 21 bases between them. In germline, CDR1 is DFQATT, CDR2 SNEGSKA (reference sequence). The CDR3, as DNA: TGCAGTGCTCCACGGACTGGGTACCGGGTGCAGTACTTC. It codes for CSAPRTGYRVQYF.

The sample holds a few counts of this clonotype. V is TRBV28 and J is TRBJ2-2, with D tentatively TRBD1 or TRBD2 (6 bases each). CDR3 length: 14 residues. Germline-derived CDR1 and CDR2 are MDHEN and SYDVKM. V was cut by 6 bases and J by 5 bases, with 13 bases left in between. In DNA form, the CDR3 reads TGTGCCAGCAGAGAACTAGGGGGGACCGGGGAGCTGTTTTTT. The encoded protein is CASRELGGTGELFF.

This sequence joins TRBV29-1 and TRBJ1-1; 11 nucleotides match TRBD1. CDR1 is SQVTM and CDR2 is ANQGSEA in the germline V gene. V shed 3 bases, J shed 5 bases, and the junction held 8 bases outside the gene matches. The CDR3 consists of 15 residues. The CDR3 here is CSVDWTGGEGTEAFF. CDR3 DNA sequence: TGCAGCGTTGACTGGACAGGGGGCGAGGGAACTGAAGCTTTCTTT. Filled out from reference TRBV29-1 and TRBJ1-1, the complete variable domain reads SAVISQKPSRDICQRGTSLTIQCQVDSQVTMMFWYRQQPGQSLTLIATANQGSEATYESGFVIDKFPISRPNLTFSTLTVSNMSPEDSSIYLCSVDWTGGEGTEAFFGQGTRLTVV.

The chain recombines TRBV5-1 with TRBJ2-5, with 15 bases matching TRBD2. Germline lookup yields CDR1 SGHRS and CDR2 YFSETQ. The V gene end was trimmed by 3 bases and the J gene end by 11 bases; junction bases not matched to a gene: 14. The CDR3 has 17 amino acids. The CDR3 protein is CASSSGLAGGPRDEQYF. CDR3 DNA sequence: TGCGCCAGCAGCTCTGGACTAGCGGGAGGGCCACGGGATGAGCAGTACTTC.

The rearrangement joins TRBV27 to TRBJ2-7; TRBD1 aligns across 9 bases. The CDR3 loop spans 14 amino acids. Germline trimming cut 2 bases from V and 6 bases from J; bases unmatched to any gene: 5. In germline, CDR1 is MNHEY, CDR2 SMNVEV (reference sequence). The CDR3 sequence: CASSLDGTGFEQYF. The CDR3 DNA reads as TGTGCCAGCAGTTTAGATGGGACAGGGTTCGAGCAGTACTTC.

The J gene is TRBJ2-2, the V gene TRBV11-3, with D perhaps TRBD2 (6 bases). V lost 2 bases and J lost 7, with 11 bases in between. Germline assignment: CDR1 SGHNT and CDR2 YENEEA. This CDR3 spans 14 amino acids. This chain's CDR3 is CASSLIRESGELFF. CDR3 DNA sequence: TGTGCCAGCAGCTTAATCCGGGAGAGCGGGGAGCTGTTTTTT. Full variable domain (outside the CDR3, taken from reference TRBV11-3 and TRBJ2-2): EAGVVQSPRYKIIEKKQPVAFWCNPISGHNTLYWYLQNLGQGPELLIRYENEEAVDDSQLPKDRFSAERLKGVDSTLKIQPAELGDSAVYLCASSLIRESGELFFGEGSRLTVL.

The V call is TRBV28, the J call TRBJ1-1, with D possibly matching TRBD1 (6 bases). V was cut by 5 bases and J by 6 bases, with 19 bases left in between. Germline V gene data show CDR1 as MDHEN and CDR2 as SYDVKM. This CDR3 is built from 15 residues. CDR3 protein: CASSPSQGRGAEAFF. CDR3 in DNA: TGTGCCAGCAGTCCCTCACAGGGACGGGGGGCTGAAGCTTTCTTT. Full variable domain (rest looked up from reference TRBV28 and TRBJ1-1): DVKVTQSSRYLVKRTGEKVFLECVQDMDHENMFWYRQDPGLGLRLIYFSYDVKMKEKGDIPEGYSVSREKKERFSLILESASTNQTSMYLCASSPSQGRGAEAFFGQGTRLTVV.

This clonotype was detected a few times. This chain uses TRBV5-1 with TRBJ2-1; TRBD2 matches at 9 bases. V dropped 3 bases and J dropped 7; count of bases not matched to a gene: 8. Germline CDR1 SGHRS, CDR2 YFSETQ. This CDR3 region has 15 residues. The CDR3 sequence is CASSSGLAKYNEQFF. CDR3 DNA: TGCGCCAGCAGCTCCGGACTAGCGAAGTATAATGAGCAGTTCTTC.

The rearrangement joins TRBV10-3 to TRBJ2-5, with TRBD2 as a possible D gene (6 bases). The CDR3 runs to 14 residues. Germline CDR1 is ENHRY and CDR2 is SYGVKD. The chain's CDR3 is CAAAATSGRETQYF. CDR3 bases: TGTGCGGCCGCTGCGACTAGTGGGAGGGAGACCCAGTACTTC.

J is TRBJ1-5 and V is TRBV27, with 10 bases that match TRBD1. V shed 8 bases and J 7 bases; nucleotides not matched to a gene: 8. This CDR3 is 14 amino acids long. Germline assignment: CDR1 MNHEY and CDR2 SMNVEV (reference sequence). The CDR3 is CASRGQGEGQPQHF. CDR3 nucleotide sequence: TGTGCCAGCCGCGGACAGGGGGAAGGGCAGCCCCAGCATTTT.

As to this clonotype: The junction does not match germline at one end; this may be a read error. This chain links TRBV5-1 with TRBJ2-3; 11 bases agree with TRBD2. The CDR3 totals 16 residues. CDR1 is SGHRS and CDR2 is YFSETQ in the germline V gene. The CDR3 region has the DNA TGCGCCAGCAGCCCGGGACTAGCGGCCCCCGCAGATGCGCAGTATTTT. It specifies CASSPGLAAPADAQYF.

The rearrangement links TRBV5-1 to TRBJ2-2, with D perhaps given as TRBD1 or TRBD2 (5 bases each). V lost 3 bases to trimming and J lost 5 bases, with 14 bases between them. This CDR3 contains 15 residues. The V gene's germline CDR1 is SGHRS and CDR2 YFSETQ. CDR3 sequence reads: CASSSGPGLTGELFF. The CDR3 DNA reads TGCGCCAGCAGCTCGGGACCGGGGCTTACCGGGGAGCTGTTTTTT.

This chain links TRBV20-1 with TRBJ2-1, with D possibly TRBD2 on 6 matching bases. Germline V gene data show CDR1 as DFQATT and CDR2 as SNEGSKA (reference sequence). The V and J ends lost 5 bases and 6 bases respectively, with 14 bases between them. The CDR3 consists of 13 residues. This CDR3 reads CSAWDSRGNEQFF. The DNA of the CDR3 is TGCAGTGCTTGGGACTCCCGGGGCAATGAGCAGTTCTTC.

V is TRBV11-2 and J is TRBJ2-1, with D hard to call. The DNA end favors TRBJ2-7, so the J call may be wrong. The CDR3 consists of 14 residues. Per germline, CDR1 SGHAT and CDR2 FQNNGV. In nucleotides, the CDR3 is TGTGCCAGCCGCCCGCGGATAGGGCGCAATGAGCAGTACTTC. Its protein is CASRPRIGRNEQYF.

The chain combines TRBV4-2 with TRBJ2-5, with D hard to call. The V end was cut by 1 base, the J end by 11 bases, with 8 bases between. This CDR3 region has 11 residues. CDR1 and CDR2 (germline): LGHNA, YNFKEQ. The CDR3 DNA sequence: TGTGCCAGCAGCCAAGGCGCTACACAGTACTTC. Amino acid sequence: CASSQGATQYF.

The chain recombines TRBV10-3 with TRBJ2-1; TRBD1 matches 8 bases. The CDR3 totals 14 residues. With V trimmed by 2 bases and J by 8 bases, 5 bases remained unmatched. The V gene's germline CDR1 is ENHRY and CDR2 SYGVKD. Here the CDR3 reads CAISEISGGDEQFF. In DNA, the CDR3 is TGTGCCATCAGTGAGATATCAGGGGGCGATGAGCAGTTCTTC.

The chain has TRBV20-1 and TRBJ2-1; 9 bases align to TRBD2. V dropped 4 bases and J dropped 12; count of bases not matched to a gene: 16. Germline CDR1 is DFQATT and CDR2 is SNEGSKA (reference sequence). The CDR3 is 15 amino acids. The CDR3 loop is CSATSGTSSYGRQFF. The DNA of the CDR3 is TGCAGTGCTACGTCCGGGACTAGCAGTTATGGTAGGCAGTTCTTC.

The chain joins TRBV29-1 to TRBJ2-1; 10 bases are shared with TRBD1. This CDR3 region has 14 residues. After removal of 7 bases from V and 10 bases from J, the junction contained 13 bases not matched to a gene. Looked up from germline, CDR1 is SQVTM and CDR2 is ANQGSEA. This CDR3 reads CSARVAGTGVEQFF. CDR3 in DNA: TGCAGCGCCCGTGTTGCCGGGACAGGGGTAGAGCAGTTCTTC.

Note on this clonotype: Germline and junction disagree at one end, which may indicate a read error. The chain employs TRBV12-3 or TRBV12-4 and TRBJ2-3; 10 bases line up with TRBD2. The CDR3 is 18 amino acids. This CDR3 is CASSSRLAGAASTDMQYF. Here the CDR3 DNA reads TGTGCCAGCAGTAGTCGACTAGCGGGCGCGGCTAGCACAGATATGCAGTATTTT.